This T cell receptor (beta chain) was recovered during a study of OX40 agonist ivuxolimab in advanced cancers. General study points: Clonal expansion from baseline to week 6 occurred in both CD4+ and CD8+ T cells.

With regard to this clone: The target antigen is unknown.

Libraries were prepared by immunoSEQ multiplex PCR; TCRdb keeps only in-frame clonotypes and omits some of them. Here the sample spans around 60,000 clones, around nine tenths being singletons. The specimen was CD4+ or CD8+ T cells sorted from blood, collected in a trial of the OX40 agonist ivuxolimab. The TCR sequence derives from an adult with an advanced solid tumor such as melanoma, head and neck, liver or kidney cancer.

As DNA, the CDR3 is TGTGCCAGCAGTCCCAGGACTGACTACGAGCAGTACTTC. Protein sequence: CASSPRTDYEQYF. V usage is TRBV28 and J usage is TRBJ2-7, with a tentative D call TRBD2 (5 bases). Germline V CDR1 and CDR2: MDHEN, SYDVKM. This CDR3 has 13 amino acids. V was clipped by 5 bases and J by 3 bases, with 11 bases between them.